The TCR beta chain under discussion was sequenced for a study of blood T cell repertoires in COVID-19. TCRdb keeps only in-frame clones here, not all; method: immunoSEQ multiplex PCR. Counted here are a few hundred thousand clones, approximately 91% occurring once; the ten biggest clones make up roughly an eighth. Per germline, CDR1 MDHEN and CDR2 SYDVKM. The CDR3 runs to 14 residues. The ends were cut back, 6 bases at V and 6 bases at J, with 15 bases in the middle. The rearrangement joins TRBV28 to TRBJ1-5; D unclear. Sequenced sample: peripheral blood. The receptor's source is a woman aged 55-69 years with acute or convalescent COVID-19. The DNA of the CDR3 is TGTGCCAGCAGCGAGAGGGTTAACGGTCAGCCCCAGCATTTT. Translating it yields CASSERVNGQPQHF.